Shown below are 8 T cell receptor beta chains from a single sample sequenced in a study of a mutant IDH1 vaccine in newly diagnosed glioma. Assay used: immunoSEQ multiplex PCR; TCRdb lists only in-frame clones, some missing. The sample holds tens of thousands of clones, roughly 72% seen once. Time point given: week 11, during vaccination. Alongside topical imiquimod, each dose of vaccine comprised 300 ug of mutant IDH1 20-mer peptide. These receptors have no known antigen. The input for sequencing was peripheral blood mononuclear cells (PBMCs), taken from a glioma patient whose treatment included an IDH1 peptide vaccine. The receptors come from a man between 18 and 35 years old with glioma. Some clones in this sample may be carry-over from other donors' samples.

This rearrangement joins TRBV9 to TRBJ1-1; TRBD1 matches 8 bases. Germline-derived CDR1 and CDR2 are SGDLS and YYNGEE. With 3 bases clipped from V and 0 bases from J, the junction kept 4 bases outside the gene matches. CDR3 size: 15 residues. CDR3 protein: CASSGRQGMNTEAFF. The CDR3 DNA is TGTGCCAGCAGCGGACGACAGGGGATGAACACTGAAGCTTTCTTT.

This rearrangement joins TRBV5-1 to TRBJ1-2; D is ambiguous. The germline V gene has CDR1 SGHRS and CDR2 YFSETQ. The CDR3 sequence is 14 residues long. V lost 0 bases and J lost 8, with 14 bases in between. CDR3 bases: TGCGCCAGCAGCTTGGGGATCTCCCCCGAGGGCTACACCTTC. Translated, it gives CASSLGISPEGYTF.

V and J are TRBV29-1 and TRBJ2-7; perhaps TRBD1 as D (5 bases). Per germline, CDR1 SQVTM and CDR2 ANQGSEA. CDR3 length equals 13 residues. The V and J ends lost 4 bases and 0 bases respectively, with 10 bases between them. The CDR3 region has the DNA TGCAGCGTTGGAACAGGTAACTCCTACGAGCAGTACTTC. The encoded protein is CSVGTGNSYEQYF.

The chain uses TRBV4-2 and TRBJ2-4; 12 bases are a match to TRBD2. Trimming cost V 0 bases and J 6 bases; bases outside gene matches: 3. Germline V CDR1 and CDR2: LGHNA, YNFKEQ. This CDR3 is 16 amino acids long. CDR3 bases: TGTGCCAGCAGCCAAGAGGCTAGCGGGAGGGCAAACATTCAGTACTTC. Its translation: CASSQEASGRANIQYF.

This sequence joins TRBV18 and TRBJ1-5; D is perhaps TRBD1 (6 bases). Germline V CDR1 and CDR2: KGHSH, LQKENI. Between the trimmed V and J ends, which lost 6 bases and 1 base, there was a span of 13 bases. This CDR3 has 15 residues. The DNA of the CDR3 is TGTGCCAGCTCTCCAGGGGAGGGCAGCAATCAGCCCCAGCATTTT. It specifies CASSPGEGSNQPQHF. Supplemented by reference TRBV18 and TRBJ1-5, the full variable domain reads NAGVMQNPRHLVRRRGQEARLRCSPMKGHSHVYWYRQLPEEGLKFMVYLQKENIIDESGMPKERFSAEFPKEGPSILRIQQVVRGDSAAYFCASSPGEGSNQPQHFGDGTRLSIL.

This clone was found a few times. The chain uses TRBV5-6 and TRBJ2-7, with 7 bases matching TRBD2. Germline V gives CDR1 SGHDT, CDR2 YYEEEE. Germline trimming cut 4 bases from V and 2 bases from J; bases unmatched to any gene: 12. The CDR3 spans 16 residues. The CDR3 DNA follows: TGTGCCAGCAGCCTATCGACTAGCTTGAGGACCTACGAGCAGTACTTC. Protein sequence: CASSLSTSLRTYEQYF.

The CDR3 nucleotides read TGTGCCTGGAGTGGGATGATCTCTGGAAACACCATATATTTT. This sequence encodes CAWSGMISGNTIYF. This chain connects TRBV30 to TRBJ1-3; D gene unclear. Germline lookup yields CDR1 GTSNPN and CDR2 SVGIG (reference sequence). V was trimmed by 1 base and J by 0 bases, leaving 7 bases between them. This CDR3 is 14 amino acids long.

The V and J genes are TRBV6-5 and TRBJ1-1; possible D gene TRBD1, 5 bases. The ends were cut back, 0 bases at V and 7 bases at J, with 9 bases in the middle. Germline CDR1 and CDR2: MNHEY and SVGAGI. This CDR3 region has 13 residues. CDR3 region: CASSYSGGDEAFF. In DNA form, the CDR3 reads TGTGCCAGCAGTTACTCGGGGGGGGATGAAGCTTTCTTT.